The 2 T cell receptor beta chains in this list originate from one sample, sequenced in a study of blood T cell repertoires in COVID-19. Here immunoSEQ multiplex PCR was the method, and the copy in TCRdb shows in-frame clones only, minus some. The sample yields 300,000 to 350,000 clones, 65% to 90% seen once. The specimen was PBMCs or T cells enriched from blood (not recorded which). These receptors came from a woman between 40 and 50 years old with acute COVID-19.

This sequence joins TRBV5-1 and TRBJ1-4, with D perhaps TRBD1 (6 bases). V was shortened by 2 bases and J by 4 bases, with 18 bases between the two germline ends. The CDR3 spans 17 residues. Germline CDR1 and CDR2: SGHRS and YFSETQ. Here the CDR3 reads CASSFRGLGGINEKLFF. CDR3 in DNA: TGCGCCAGCAGCTTTCGAGGCCTTGGGGGCATTAATGAAAAACTGTTTTTT.

The chain has TRBV9 and TRBJ1-1; 8 bases are shared with TRBD1. Germline CDR1 reads SGDLS; CDR2 reads YYNGEE. CDR3 length: 14 amino acids. V trimming: 3 bases; J trimming: 5 bases; junction bases outside the gene matches: 6. DNA of the CDR3: TGTGCCAGCAGCGGGGGGACAGGAGGGACTGAAGCTTTCTTT. This translates into CASSGGTGGTEAFF.